This T cell receptor (beta chain) was sequenced for a study of identifying expanded T cells in peripheral blood. Concerning this clone itself: The antigen remains undetermined.

Study-wide points: Roughly 1.2 clones differed between technical replicates, versus approximately 16 and 20 over time.

Sequencing was performed with immunoSEQ multiplex PCR; in TCRdb, only in-frame clones are kept and a portion is missing. The data show 100,000 to 150,000 clones, with approximately 86% seen just once and around 8.4% held by the top ten. The V and J ends lost 6 bases and 2 bases respectively, with 11 bases between them. The CDR3 spans 13 residues. CDR1 and CDR2 from the germline V gene are SGHTA and FQGNSA. The specimen was blood. This clonotype originated in a person aged 18 to 75 in good health. The chain employs TRBV7-2 and TRBJ2-7, with D tentatively TRBD2 (5 bases). Written as DNA, the CDR3 is TGTGCCAGCAGAGGACTGCTGACCTACGAGCAGTACTTC. It yields the protein CASRGLLTYEQYF.